This T cell receptor (beta chain) was observed in a study of blood T cell repertoires in COVID-19. Whole-study context: Some COVID-19 samples were acute and others convalescent; all came from the United States, Italy and Spain. Sample material is recorded as cDNA or gDNA derived from T cells, B-cell-depleted T cells, or PBMCs.

The length of the CDR3 is 14 residues. V was shortened by 4 bases and J by 5 bases, with 16 bases between the two germline ends. Looked up from germline, CDR1 is SGHRS and CDR2 is YFSETQ. Per the authors' pipeline: Researchers report that nucleated cell counts were estimated from reference gene primer amplification. Sequenced by immunoSEQ multiplex PCR; TCRdb stores in-frame clones only, minus some. The DNA gave D and trimming, while V, J and clone size come from that table. This sample has more than 200,000 clones; 75% to 85% occur once, and the top ten carry about 1.5%. The clonotype comes from a woman between 40 and 55 years old who had recovered from COVID-19. The material sequenced was peripheral blood. The genes are TRBV5-1 and TRBJ2-7; D possibly corresponds to TRBD2 (6 bases). Written as DNA, the CDR3 is TGCGCCAGCAGCACGTCCGGGGGTTGGAACGAGCAGTACTTC. Protein sequence: CASSTSGGWNEQYF.